The 14 T cell receptor beta chains below come from one sample, sequenced in a study of identifying expanded T cells in peripheral blood. Repertoires were generated with immunoSEQ multiplex PCR, while TCRdb's copy carries only in-frame clones and drops some. The table shows approximately 100,000 clones, with more than 85% occurring only once. The material sequenced was blood. Receptors were obtained from a person aged 18 to 75 in good health.

V gene TRBV5-6 combines with J gene TRBJ2-7, with D hard to call. The CDR3 has 17 residues. The germline CDR1 and CDR2 sequences are SGHDT and YYEEEE. Trimming removed 4 bases at V and 4 bases at J, with 24 bases between. DNA for the CDR3: TGTGCCAGCAGCCTGGCCCGTGGACCACCTCCCCCGTACGAGCAGTACTTC. This translates into CASSLARGPPPPYEQYF.

The chain recombines TRBV2 with TRBJ2-5; D is tentatively TRBD1 or TRBD2 (6 bases each). The V gene's germline CDR1 is SNHLY and CDR2 FYNNEI. Deletions cut 0 bases from V and 5 bases from J, with 13 bases between. The CDR3 runs to 15 residues. The DNA of the CDR3 is TGTGCCAGCAGTGAAGCTGGCCAGGGGAGGGAGACCCAGTACTTC. Amino acids: CASSEAGQGRETQYF. Full variable domain (rest looked up from reference TRBV2 and TRBJ2-5): EPEVTQTPSHQVTQMGQEVILRCVPISNHLYFYWYRQILGQKVEFLVSFYNNEISEKSEIFDDQFSVERPDGSNFTLKIRSTKLEDSAMYFCASSEAGQGRETQYFGPGTRLLVL.

The CDR3 DNA reads TGTGCCACCAGTAGACAGTTCAATGAGCAGTTCTTC. Protein sequence: CATSRQFNEQFF. V usage is TRBV15 and J usage is TRBJ2-1, with D possibly TRBD1 on 5 matching bases. CDR1 and CDR2 (germline): LNHNV, YYDKDF (reference sequence). The CDR3 extends over 12 amino acids. Trimming took 6 bases from V and 6 from J, leaving 9 bases between them.

The chain is built from TRBV7-2 and TRBJ2-2, with D possibly being TRBD2 (6 bases). Looked up from germline, CDR1 is SGHTA and CDR2 is FQGNSA. The CDR3 runs 14 residues. Trimming took 5 bases from V and 4 from J, leaving 11 bases between them. The CDR3 DNA reads as TGTGCCAGCAGCCCCGGACTATTCACCGGGGAGCTGTTTTTT. It yields the protein CASSPGLFTGELFF.

The chain recombines TRBV9 with TRBJ2-7; D may match TRBD1 or TRBD2 (5 bases each). Germline V gene lookup returns CDR1 SGDLS and CDR2 YYNGEE. The ends were cut back, 4 bases at V and 2 bases at J, with 16 bases in the middle. The CDR3 has 15 amino acids. CDR3 region: CASSKTAMGAYEQYF. CDR3 sequence (DNA): TGTGCCAGCAGCAAGACCGCCATGGGGGCCTACGAGCAGTACTTC. The whole variable domain, remainder taken from reference TRBV9 and TRBJ2-7, is DSGVTQTPKHLITATGQRVTLRCSPRSGDLSVYWYQQSLDQGLQFLIQYYNGEERAKGNILERFSAQQFPDLHSELNLSSLELGDSALYFCASSKTAMGAYEQYFGPGTRLTVT.

V usage is TRBV15 and J usage is TRBJ1-1, with TRBD1 matching over 9 bases. The germline CDR1 and CDR2 sequences are LNHNV and YYDKDF (reference sequence). The V segment lost 6 bases and the J segment 0 bases; nucleotides outside the gene matches: 11. The CDR3 length is 17 residues. The CDR3 sequence is CATRGTGNTALNTEAFF. The CDR3 DNA is TGTGCCACCAGGGGGACAGGGAACACGGCCTTGAACACTGAAGCTTTCTTT.

This clone was observed a single time. The CDR3 nucleotides read TGTGCCAGCAGTTACCGGGACAGCATCTATGGCTACACCTTC. It is translated as CASSYRDSIYGYTF. The genes are TRBV6-6 and TRBJ1-2; 7 bases line up with TRBD1. Trimming cost V 2 bases and J 4 bases; bases outside gene matches: 4. CDR3 length: 14 amino acids. Germline values: CDR1 MNHNY, CDR2 SVGAGI (reference sequence).

The chain couples TRBV29-1 to TRBJ2-7; D unresolved. Germline V gene sequence: CDR1 SQVTM, CDR2 ANQGSEA. V shed 4 bases and J shed 2 bases, with 12 bases lying between them. This CDR3 region has 13 residues. The CDR3 sequence: CSVVPEATYEQYF. In DNA form, the CDR3 reads TGCAGCGTTGTTCCAGAGGCTACCTACGAGCAGTACTTC.

This chain joins TRBV5-6 and TRBJ2-7, with D maybe TRBD2 (7 bases). Trimming removed 2 bases at V and 3 bases at J, with 12 bases between. Germline assignment: CDR1 SGHDT and CDR2 YYEEEE. This CDR3 comprises 14 residues. The CDR3 coding sequence is TGTGCCAGCAGCTTTGGCGGGGGCAGCTACGAGCAGTACTTC. Its translation: CASSFGGGSYEQYF.

The chain is built from TRBV18 and TRBJ2-1; tentatively, D is TRBD2 (6 bases). CDR1 is KGHSH, CDR2 LQKENI, per germline. V dropped 1 base and J dropped 4 bases, with 14 bases sitting between them. The CDR3 covers 16 residues. The CDR3, as DNA: TGTGCCAGCTCACCACGGAGTAGCGGCGGATACAATGAGCAGTTCTTC. Translated, it gives CASSPRSSGGYNEQFF.

The genes are TRBV7-9 and TRBJ2-2, with a tentative D call TRBD1 (5 bases). In germline, CDR1 is SEHNR, CDR2 FQNEAQ (reference sequence). Trimming pared 7 bases from V and 0 bases from J, leaving 9 bases between. This CDR3 has 14 amino acids. This chain's CDR3 is CASTQGSNTGELFF. Here the CDR3 DNA reads TGTGCCAGCACGCAGGGCTCGAACACCGGGGAGCTGTTTTTT.

This clone was seen only once. This rearrangement joins TRBV7-2 to TRBJ1-1; D not certain. The CDR3 totals 14 residues. The germline V and J ends were trimmed by 2 bases and 4 bases, with 11 bases remaining between them. Looked up from germline, CDR1 is SGHTA and CDR2 is FQGNSA. CDR3 amino acids: CASSLTGWGTEAFF. The CDR3 DNA reads TGTGCCAGCAGCTTAACGGGGTGGGGCACTGAAGCTTTCTTT. The full variable domain, its missing parts supplied by reference TRBV7-2 and TRBJ1-1, is GAGVSQSPSNKVTEKGKDVELRCDPISGHTALYWYRQSLGQGLEFLIYFQGNSAPDKSGLPSDRFSAERTGGSVSTLTIQRTQQEDSAVYLCASSLTGWGTEAFFGQGTRLTVV.

This clone was seen just once. This chain connects TRBV19 to TRBJ1-5; D perhaps matches TRBD1 (5 bases). This CDR3 is 16 amino acids long. V lost 5 bases, J lost 3 bases, and 17 bases lay in between. Germline CDR1 and CDR2: LNHDA and SQIVND (reference sequence). CDR3 sequence: CASSPRQRIPNQPQHF. The DNA for the CDR3 is TGTGCCAGTAGTCCCCGACAGAGGATCCCCAATCAGCCCCAGCATTTT.

The gene calls are TRBV18 and TRBJ2-3; D uncertain. The last part of the DNA fits TRBJ1-5 better; the J call may be wrong. Germline CDR1 and CDR2: KGHSH and LQKENI. The CDR3 spans 15 residues. The CDR3 loop reads CASSPPTASTDTQHF. The DNA for the CDR3 is TGTGCCAGCTCACCACCAACAGCCAGCACAGATACGCAGCATTTT.